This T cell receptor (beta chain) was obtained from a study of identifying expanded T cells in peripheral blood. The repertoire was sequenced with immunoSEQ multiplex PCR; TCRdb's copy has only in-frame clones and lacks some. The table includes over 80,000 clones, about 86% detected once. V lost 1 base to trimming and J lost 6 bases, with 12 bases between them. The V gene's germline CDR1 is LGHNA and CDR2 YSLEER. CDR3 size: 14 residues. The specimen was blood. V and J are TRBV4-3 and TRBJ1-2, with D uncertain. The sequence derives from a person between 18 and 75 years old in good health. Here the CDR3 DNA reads TGCGCCAGCAGCCAAGTGGGGAGGGCCCATGGCTACACCTTC. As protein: CASSQVGRAHGYTF.